This T cell receptor (beta chain) was captured in a study of shared clonotypes between healthy human individuals. Study results and limitations: How much donors shared clonotypes was expected to be affected by sequencing depth.

Positively selected for CCR7, the CD45RO-negative cells used as naive CD8 cells excluded terminally differentiated effector memory CD45RA+ cells. V shed 7 bases and J 11 bases; nucleotides not matched to a gene: 8. This CDR3 spans 12 amino acids. Germline V lookup: CDR1 SEHNR, CDR2 FQNEAQ (reference sequence). To note about this clone: What it recognizes is unknown.

TCRdb's copy holds only in-frame clones and misses some; the assay was immunoSEQ multiplex PCR. The data contain hundreds of thousands of clones, 95% of them singletons. The receptor's source is a woman aged 25 to 39 in good health. This sequence joins TRBV7-9 and TRBJ2-1; 7 nucleotides agree with TRBD1. The sequencing sample was made of naive CD8+ T cells sorted from blood. The CDR3 loop is CASTITGEQQFF. The CDR3 nucleotides read TGTGCCAGCACCATTACAGGGGAACAGCAGTTCTTC. Using reference TRBV7-9 and TRBJ2-1 for the parts outside the CDR3, the full variable domain is DTGVSQNPRHKITKRGQNVTFRCDPISEHNRLYWYRQTLGQGPEFLTYFQNEAQLEKSRLLSDRFSAERPKGSFSTLEIQRTEQGDSAMYLCASTITGEQQFFGPGTRLTVL.